This T cell receptor (beta chain) was captured by sequencing in a study of blood T cell repertoires in COVID-19. V was clipped by 0 bases and J by 6 bases, with 12 bases between them. The CDR3 length is 14 residues. CDR1 SGHDT and CDR2 YYEEEE come from the germline V gene. Assay used: immunoSEQ multiplex PCR; TCRdb lists only in-frame clones, some missing. This sample yields about 330,000 clones, of which about 90% are seen a single time; less than 6.5% belongs to the top ten. Study members were between about 18 and 90 years old and lived in 20 to 25 US regions. Symptom resolution, clearance, or two negative PCRs marked donors in Cohort 3 as recovered.

The clonotype was recovered from a man aged 25-40 years who had recovered from COVID-19. The source material was PBMCs or T cells enriched from blood (not recorded which). V and J are TRBV5-6 and TRBJ1-1; the D is unclear. In DNA form, the CDR3 reads TGTGCCAGCAGCTTGGGGCTTTTCGGGGCTGAAGCTTTCTTT. Translated: CASSLGLFGAEAFF.